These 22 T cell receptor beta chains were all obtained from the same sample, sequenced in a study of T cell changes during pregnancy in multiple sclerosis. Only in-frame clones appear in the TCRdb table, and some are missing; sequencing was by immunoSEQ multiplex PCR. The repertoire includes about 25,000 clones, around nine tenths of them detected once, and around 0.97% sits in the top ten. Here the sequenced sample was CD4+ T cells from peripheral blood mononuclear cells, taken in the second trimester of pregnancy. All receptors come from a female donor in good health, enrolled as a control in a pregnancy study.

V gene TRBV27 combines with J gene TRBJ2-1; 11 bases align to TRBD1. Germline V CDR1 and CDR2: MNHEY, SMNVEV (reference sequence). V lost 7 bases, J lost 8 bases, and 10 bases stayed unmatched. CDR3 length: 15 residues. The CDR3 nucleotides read TGTGCCAGCAAAAAACCGGGACAGGGGGTTTATGAGCAGTTCTTC. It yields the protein CASKKPGQGVYEQFF.

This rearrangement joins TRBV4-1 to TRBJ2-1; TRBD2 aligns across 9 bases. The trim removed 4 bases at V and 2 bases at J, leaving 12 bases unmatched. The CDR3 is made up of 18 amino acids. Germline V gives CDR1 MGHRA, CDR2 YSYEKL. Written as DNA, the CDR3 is TGCGCCAGCAGCCCTCTAGGCGGGGGGGCCTCCCCCTACAATGAGCAGTTCTTC. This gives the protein CASSPLGGGASPYNEQFF.

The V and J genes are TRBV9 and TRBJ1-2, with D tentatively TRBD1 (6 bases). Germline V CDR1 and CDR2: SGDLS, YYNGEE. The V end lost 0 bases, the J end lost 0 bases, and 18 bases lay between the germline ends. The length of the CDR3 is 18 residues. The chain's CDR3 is CASSVDVGGQQTNYGYTF. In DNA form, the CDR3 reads TGTGCCAGCAGCGTAGATGTAGGCGGACAGCAGACTAACTATGGCTACACCTTC.

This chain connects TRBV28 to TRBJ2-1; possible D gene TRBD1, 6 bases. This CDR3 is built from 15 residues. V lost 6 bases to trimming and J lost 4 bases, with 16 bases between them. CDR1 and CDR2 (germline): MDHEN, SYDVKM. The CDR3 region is CASSPTQTGYNEQFF. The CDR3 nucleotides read TGTGCCAGCAGCCCCACGCAGACAGGTTACAATGAGCAGTTCTTC.

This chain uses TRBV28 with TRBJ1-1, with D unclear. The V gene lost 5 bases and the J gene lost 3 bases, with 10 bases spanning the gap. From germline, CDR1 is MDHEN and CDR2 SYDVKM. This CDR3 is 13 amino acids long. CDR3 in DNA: TGTGCCAGCAGTCCCTACGGGGACACTGAAGCTTTCTTT. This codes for CASSPYGDTEAFF.

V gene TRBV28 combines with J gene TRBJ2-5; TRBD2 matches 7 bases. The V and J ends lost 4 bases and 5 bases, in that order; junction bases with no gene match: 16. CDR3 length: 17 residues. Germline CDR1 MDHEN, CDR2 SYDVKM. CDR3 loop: CASSSPLGGRASETQYF. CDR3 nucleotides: TGTGCCAGCAGTTCCCCTCTGGGGGGGAGGGCATCTGAGACCCAGTACTTC.

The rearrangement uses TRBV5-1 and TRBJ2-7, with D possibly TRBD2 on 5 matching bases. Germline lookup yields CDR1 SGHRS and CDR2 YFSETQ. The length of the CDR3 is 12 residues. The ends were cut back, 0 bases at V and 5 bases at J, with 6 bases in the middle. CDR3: CASSLAGNEQYF. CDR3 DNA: TGCGCCAGCAGCTTGGCCGGGAACGAGCAGTACTTC.

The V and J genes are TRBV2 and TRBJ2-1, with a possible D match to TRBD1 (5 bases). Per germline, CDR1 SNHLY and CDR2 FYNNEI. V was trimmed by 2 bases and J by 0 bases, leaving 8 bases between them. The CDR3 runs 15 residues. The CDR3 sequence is CASSEQGSSYNEQFF. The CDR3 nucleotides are TGTGCCAGCAGTGAACAGGGAAGCTCCTACAATGAGCAGTTCTTC.

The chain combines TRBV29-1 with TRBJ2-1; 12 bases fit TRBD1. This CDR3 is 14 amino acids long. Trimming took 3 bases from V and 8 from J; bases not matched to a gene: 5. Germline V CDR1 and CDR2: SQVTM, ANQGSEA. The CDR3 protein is CSVEPGQGADEQFF. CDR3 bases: TGCAGCGTTGAGCCGGGACAGGGGGCCGATGAGCAGTTCTTC.

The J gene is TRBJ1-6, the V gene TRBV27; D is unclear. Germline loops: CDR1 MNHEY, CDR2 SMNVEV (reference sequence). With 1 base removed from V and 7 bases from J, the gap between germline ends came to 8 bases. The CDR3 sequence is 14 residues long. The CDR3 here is CASSLWAGNSPLHF. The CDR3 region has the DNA TGTGCCAGCAGTTTATGGGCAGGAAATTCACCCCTCCACTTT.

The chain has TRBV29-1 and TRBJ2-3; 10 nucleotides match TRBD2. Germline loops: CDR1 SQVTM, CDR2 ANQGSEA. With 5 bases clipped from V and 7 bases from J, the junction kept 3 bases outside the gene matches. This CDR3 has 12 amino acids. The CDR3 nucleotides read TGCAGCGTTAGCGGGGGGGAAAATACGCAGTATTTT. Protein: CSVSGGENTQYF.

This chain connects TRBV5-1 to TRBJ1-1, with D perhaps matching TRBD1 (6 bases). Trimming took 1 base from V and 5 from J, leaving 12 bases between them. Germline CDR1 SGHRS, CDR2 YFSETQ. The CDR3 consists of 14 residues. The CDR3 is CASSLNREGTEAFF. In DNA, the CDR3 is TGCGCCAGCAGCTTGAACAGGGAAGGGACTGAAGCTTTCTTT.

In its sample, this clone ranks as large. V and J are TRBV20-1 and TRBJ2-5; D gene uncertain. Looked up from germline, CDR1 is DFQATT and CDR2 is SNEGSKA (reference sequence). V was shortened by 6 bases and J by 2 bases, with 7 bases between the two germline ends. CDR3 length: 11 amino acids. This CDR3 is CSATHQETQYF. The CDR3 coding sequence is TGCAGTGCAACTCATCAAGAGACCCAGTACTTC.

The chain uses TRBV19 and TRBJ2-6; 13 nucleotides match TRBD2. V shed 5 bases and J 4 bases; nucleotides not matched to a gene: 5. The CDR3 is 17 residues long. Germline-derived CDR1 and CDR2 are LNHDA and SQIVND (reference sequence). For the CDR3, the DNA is TGTGCCAGTAGTTTCGGGACTAGCGGGACAGGGGCCAACGTCCTGACTTTC. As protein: CASSFGTSGTGANVLTF.

The CDR3 coding sequence is TGTGCCAGCAGCTTAGAGCGGGGAGACGGATCCTACGAGCAGTACTTC. Amino acid sequence: CASSLERGDGSYEQYF. The rearrangement links TRBV11-3 to TRBJ2-7; perhaps TRBD2 as D (6 bases). The CDR3 sequence is 16 residues long. V lost 0 bases and J 1 base, leaving 13 bases between the germline ends. Germline values: CDR1 SGHNT, CDR2 YENEEA.

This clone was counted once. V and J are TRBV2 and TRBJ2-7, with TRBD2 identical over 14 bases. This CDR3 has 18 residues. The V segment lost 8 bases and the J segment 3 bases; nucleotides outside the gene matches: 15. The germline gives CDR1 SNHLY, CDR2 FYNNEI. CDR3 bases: TGTGCCAGCTCGTCCGGGACTAGCGGGAGAGGGGTCCTCTACGAGCAGTACTTC. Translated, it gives CASSSGTSGRGVLYEQYF.

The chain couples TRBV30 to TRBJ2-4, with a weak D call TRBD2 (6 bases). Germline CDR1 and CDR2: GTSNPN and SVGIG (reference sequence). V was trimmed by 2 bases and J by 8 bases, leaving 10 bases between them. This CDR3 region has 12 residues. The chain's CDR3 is CAWSRGIDIQYF. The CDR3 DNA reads TGTGCCTGGAGTCGGGGGATAGACATTCAGTACTTC.

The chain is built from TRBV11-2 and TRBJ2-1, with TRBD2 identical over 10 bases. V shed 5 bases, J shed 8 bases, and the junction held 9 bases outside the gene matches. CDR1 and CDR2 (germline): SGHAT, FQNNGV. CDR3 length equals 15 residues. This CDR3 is CASSRQAGGHYEQFF. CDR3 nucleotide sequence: TGTGCCAGCAGCCGACAAGCGGGGGGGCATTATGAGCAGTTCTTC. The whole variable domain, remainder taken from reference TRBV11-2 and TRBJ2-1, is EAGVAQSPRYKIIEKRQSVAFWCNPISGHATLYWYQQILGQGPKLLIQFQNNGVVDDSQLPKDRFSAERLKGVDSTLKIQPAKLEDSAVYLCASSRQAGGHYEQFFGPGTRLTVL.

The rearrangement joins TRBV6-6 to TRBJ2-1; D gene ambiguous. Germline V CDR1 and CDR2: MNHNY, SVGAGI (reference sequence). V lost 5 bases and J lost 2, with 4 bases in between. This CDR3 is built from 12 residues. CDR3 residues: CASSRPYNEQFF. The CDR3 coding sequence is TGTGCCAGCAGTCGTCCCTACAATGAGCAGTTCTTC.

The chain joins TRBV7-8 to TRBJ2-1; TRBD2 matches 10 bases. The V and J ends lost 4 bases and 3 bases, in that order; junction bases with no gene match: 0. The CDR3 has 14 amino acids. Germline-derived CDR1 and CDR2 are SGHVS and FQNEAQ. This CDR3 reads CASSSSGGYNEQFF. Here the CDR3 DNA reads TGTGCCAGCAGCTCTAGCGGGGGCTACAATGAGCAGTTCTTC.

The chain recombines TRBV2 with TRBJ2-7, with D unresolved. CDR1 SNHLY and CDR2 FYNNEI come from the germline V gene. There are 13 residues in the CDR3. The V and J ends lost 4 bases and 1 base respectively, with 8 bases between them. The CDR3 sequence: CASSVGWSYEQYF. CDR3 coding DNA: TGTGCCAGCAGTGTGGGCTGGTCCTACGAGCAGTACTTC.

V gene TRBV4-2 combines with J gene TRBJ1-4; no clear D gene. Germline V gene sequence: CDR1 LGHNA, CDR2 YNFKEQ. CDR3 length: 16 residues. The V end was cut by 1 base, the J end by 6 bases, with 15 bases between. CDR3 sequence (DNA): TGTGCCAGCAGCCAAGGATCGGGAAGCGGCTATGAAAAACTGTTTTTT. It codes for CASSQGSGSGYEKLFF.